This TCR beta chain was captured in a study of post-analysis software for immune sequencing data. Notes on the study in general: With TRBV5-6, TRBV5-1 and TRBV20-1 included, a handful of TRBV segments were more frequent in patients than in controls. Controls' normalized Chao1 diversity significantly exceeded that of multiple sclerosis patients.

The CDR3 covers 14 residues. V was cut by 4 bases and J by 2 bases, with 11 bases left in between. Germline V lookup: CDR1 SGHRS, CDR2 YFSETQ. This clonotype has ten or more counts. The antigen is undetermined. Presence of unique molecular identifiers characterized the TCR beta cDNA libraries. TCRdb passed the PCR reads through MiXCR, listing each CDR3 protein once. The data hold around 260,000 distinct CDR3 sequences, with 36% observed a single time. This chain connects TRBV5-1 to TRBJ2-3, with TRBD1 as a possible D gene (5 bases). The receptor's source is a girl aged 5-17 years with multiple sclerosis. Sequencing was carried out using blood. The CDR3 loop is CASSDSYNTDTQYF. The CDR3, as DNA: TGCGCCAGCAGCGACAGTTATAACACAGATACGCAGTATTTT.